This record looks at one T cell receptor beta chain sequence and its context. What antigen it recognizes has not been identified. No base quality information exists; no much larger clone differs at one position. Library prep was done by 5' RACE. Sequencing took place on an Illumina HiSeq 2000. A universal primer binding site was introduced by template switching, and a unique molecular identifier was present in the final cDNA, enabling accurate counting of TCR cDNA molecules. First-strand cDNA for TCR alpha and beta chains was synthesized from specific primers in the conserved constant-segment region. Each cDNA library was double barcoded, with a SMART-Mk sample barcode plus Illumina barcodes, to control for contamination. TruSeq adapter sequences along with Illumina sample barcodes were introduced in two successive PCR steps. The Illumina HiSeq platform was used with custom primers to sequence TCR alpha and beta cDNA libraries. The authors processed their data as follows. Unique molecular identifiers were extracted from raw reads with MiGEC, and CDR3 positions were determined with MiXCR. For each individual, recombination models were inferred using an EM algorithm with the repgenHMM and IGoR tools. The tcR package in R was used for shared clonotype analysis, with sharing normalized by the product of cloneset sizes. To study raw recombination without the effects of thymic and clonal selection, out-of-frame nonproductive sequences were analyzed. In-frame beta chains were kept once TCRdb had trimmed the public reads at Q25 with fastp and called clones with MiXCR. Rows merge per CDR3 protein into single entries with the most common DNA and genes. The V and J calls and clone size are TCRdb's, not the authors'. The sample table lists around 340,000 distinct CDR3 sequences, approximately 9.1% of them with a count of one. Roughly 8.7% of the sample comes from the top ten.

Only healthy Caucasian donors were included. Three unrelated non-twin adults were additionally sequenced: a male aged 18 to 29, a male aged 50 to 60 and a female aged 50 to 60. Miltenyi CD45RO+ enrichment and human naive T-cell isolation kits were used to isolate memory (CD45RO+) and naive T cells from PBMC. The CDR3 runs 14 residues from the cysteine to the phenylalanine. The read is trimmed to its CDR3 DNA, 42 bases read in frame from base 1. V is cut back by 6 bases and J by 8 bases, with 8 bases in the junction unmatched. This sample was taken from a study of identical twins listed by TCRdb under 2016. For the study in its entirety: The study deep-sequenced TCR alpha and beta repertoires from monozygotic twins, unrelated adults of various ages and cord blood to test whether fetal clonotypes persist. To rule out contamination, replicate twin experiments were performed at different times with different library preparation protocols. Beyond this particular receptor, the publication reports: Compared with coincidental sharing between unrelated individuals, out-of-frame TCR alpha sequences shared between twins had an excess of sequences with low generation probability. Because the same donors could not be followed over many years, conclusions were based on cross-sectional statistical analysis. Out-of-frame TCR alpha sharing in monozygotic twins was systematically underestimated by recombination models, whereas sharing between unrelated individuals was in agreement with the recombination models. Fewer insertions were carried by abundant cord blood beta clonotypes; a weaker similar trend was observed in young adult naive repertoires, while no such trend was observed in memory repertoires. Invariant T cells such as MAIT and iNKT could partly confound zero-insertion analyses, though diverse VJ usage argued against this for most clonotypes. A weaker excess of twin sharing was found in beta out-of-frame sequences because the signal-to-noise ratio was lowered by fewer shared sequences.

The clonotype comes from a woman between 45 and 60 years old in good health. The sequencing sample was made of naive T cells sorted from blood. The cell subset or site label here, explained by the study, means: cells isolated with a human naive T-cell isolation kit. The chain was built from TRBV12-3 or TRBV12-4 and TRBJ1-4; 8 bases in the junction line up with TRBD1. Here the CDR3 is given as CASSLETGGEKLFF. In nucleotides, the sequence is TGTGCCAGCAGCCTCGAAACAGGGGGAGAAAAACTGTTTTTT.